The clone carrying this T cell receptor beta chain occurred a few times. Its antigen remains unidentified. The CDR3 has 13 residues. V lost 11 bases, J lost 5 bases, and 8 bases stayed unmatched. Germline V lookup: CDR1 SNHLY, CDR2 FYNNEI. The data were obtained in a study of response to subunit inactivated influenza vaccine. TCRdb recomputed calls from the RT-PCR reads with MiXCR, one row per CDR3 protein. The sample includes roughly 710,000 distinct CDR3 sequences, about 15% of them seen just once. Study-level findings and limits: Every seasonal influenza vaccination brings in few new T cells, the authors suggested.

The V call is TRBV2, the J call TRBJ2-2; 7 bases agree with TRBD1. The TCR sequence derives from a man aged 50-60 years who received an inactivated influenza vaccine. The sequenced sample was PBMCs from blood, obtained around two weeks before vaccination. The CDR3 loop reads CAGRQGQTGELFF. CDR3 nucleotides: TGTGCCGGCCGACAGGGCCAAACCGGGGAGCTGTTTTTT.